This TCR beta chain stems from a study of molecular identifiers for immune sequencing clone quantification. Study results and caveats: Clones with over 20 RNA copies captured over 99% of effector molecules but under 1% of naive ones.

The ends lost 4 bases at V and 4 bases at J; junction bases unmatched: 6. The CDR3 covers 16 residues. CDR1 and CDR2 (germline): LNHDA, SQIVND (reference sequence). About this clonotype: Its antigen is not identified.

From the PCR reads, TCRdb called clonotypes with MiXCR, one entry per CDR3 protein. The repertoire holds some 650,000 distinct CDR3 sequences, with about 20% as singletons. Naive CD8 library inputs spanned 20,000 to 1,000,000 sorted cells and 10%, 30% or 50% RNA. CD8+CD4-CCR7+CD45RA+ cells were sorted as naive CD8 T cells. The source of this sequence is a human donor in good health. Some libraries in this study had Jurkat cell RNA spiked in. The rearrangement uses TRBV19 and TRBJ2-3, with 12 positions matching TRBD1. Sequenced sample: naive CD8+ T cells from blood, with Jurkat cell RNA spiked in. Subset meaning: FACS-sorted CD8+CD4-CCR7+CD45RA+ naive T cells. The CDR3: CASSNRDRGLADTQYF. Written as DNA, the CDR3 is TGTGCCAGTAGTAACCGGGACAGGGGGCTCGCAGATACGCAGTATTTT. Supplemented by reference TRBV19 and TRBJ2-3, the full variable domain reads DGGITQSPKYLFRKEGQNVTLSCEQNLNHDAMYWYRQDPGQGLRLIYYSQIVNDFQKGDIAEGYSVSREKKESFPLTVTSAQKNPTAFYLCASSNRDRGLADTQYFGPGTRLTVL.